This TCR beta chain was profiled in a study of T cell repertoires in ileal Crohn's disease. About the research overall: About half received postoperative treatment, around ten with thiopurines and roughly 20 anti-TNF. The M6 sample came from neoterminal ileum during colonoscopy after surgery.

Time point meaning: neoterminal ileum biopsy at postoperative endoscopy, about 6 months after surgery. The table came from immunoSEQ multiplex PCR; TCRdb's copy has only in-frame clones and leaves some out. The sample holds over 9,000 clones, approximately 80% seen once. Study results and limitations: Compared with non-smokers, active smokers at surgery showed more clonal expansions.

Germline values: CDR1 MNHNY, CDR2 SVGAGI (reference sequence). The ends lost 0 bases at V and 6 bases at J; junction bases unmatched: 9. The CDR3 has 16 residues. Turning to this clone: Antigen unknown.

This clonotype originated in an adult with Crohn's disease. The sequencing sample was made of ileal tissue. The chain couples TRBV6-6 to TRBJ1-2; 8 positions agree with TRBD1. The CDR3 reads CASSYSKPGQGNGYTF. The CDR3 DNA reads as TGTGCCAGCAGTTACTCGAAACCCGGACAGGGAAATGGCTACACCTTC.